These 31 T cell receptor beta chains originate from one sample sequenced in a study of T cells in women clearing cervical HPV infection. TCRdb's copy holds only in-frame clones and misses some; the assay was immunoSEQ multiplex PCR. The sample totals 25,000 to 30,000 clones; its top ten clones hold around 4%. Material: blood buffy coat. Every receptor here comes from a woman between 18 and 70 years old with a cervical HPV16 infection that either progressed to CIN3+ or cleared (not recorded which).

CDR3 sequence: CASRRDRRNYGYTF. The CDR3 bases that were read are TGTGCCAGCCGCAGGGACAGGAGGAACTATGGC. The chain carries TRBV7-2 and TRBJ1-2; 8 bases match TRBD1. Sequencing ends 3 residues short of the CDR3 end; the germline J gene provides the rest. Per germline, CDR1 SGHTA and CDR2 FQGNSA. The junction had 7 bases not matched to a gene; V was cut back by 8 bases and J by 2 bases. The CDR3 extends over 14 amino acids.

CDR3 protein: CAWSVSYGYSYEQYF. The sequenced CDR3 bases are TGTGCCTGGAGTGTAAGTTACGGTTACTCCTACGAG. The rearrangement uses TRBV30 and TRBJ2-7; D call uncertain. The read finishes 3 residues shy of the CDR3 end, and the germline J gene is used to complete it. CDR3 length: 15 residues. Trimming removed 0 bases from V and 0 bases from J, with 12 bases in between. Per germline, CDR1 GTSNPN and CDR2 SVGIG (reference sequence).

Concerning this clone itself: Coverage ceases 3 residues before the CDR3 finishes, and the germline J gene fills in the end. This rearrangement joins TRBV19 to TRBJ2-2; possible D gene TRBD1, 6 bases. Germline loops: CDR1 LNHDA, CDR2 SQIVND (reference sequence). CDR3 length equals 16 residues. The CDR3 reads CASSLARTALHSPLFF. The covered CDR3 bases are TGTGCCAGTAGTCTGGCACGGACAGCTCTCCATTCACCG.

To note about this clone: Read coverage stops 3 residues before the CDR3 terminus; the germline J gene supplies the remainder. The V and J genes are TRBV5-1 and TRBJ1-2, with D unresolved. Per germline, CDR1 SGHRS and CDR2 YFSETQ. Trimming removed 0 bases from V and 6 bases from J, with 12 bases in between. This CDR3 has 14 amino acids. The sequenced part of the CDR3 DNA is TGCGCCAGCAGCTTGGCCGTGACTCTCGATGGC. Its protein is CASSLAVTLDG. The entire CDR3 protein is CASSLAVTLDGYTF.

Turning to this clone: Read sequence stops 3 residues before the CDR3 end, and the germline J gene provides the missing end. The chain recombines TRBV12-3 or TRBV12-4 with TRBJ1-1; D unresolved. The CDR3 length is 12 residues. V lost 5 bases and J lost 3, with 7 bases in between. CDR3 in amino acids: CASSQDHTEAFF. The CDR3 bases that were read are TGTGCCAGCAGTCAGGATCACACTGAA.

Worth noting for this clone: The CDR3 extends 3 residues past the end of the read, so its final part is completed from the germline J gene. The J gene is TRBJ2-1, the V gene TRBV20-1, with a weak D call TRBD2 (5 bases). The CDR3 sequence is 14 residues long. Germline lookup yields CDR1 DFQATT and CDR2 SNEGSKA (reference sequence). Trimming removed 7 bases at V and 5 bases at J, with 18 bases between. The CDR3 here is CSVLAGAGDNEQFF. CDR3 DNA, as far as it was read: TGCAGTGTCCTCGCGGGCGCGGGCGACAATGAG.

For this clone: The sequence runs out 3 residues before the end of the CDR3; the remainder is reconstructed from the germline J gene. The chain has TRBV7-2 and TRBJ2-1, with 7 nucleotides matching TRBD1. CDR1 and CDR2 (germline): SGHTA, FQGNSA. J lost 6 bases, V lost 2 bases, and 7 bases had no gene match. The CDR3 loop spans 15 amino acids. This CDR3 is CASSLYHRGLNEQFF. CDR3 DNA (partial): TGTGCCAGCAGCTTATACCACAGGGGTCTCAATGAG. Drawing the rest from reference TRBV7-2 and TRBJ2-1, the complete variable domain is GAGVSQSPSNKVTEKGKDVELRCDPISGHTALYWYRQSLGQGLEFLIYFQGNSAPDKSGLPSDRFSAERTGGSVSTLTIQRTQQEDSAVYLCASSLYHRGLNEQFFGPGTRLTVL.

CDR3 region: CASSLRGGSYEQYF. The sequenced part of the CDR3 DNA is TGTGCCAGCAGCTTAAGGGGGGGATCCTACGAG. This chain links TRBV7-3 with TRBJ2-7, with 7 bases lining up with TRBD2. The read ends 3 residues before the CDR3 terminus; that terminus is restored from the germline J gene. In germline, CDR1 is SGHTA, CDR2 FQGTGA. The CDR3 runs 14 residues. V dropped 1 base and J dropped 1; count of bases not matched to a gene: 1.

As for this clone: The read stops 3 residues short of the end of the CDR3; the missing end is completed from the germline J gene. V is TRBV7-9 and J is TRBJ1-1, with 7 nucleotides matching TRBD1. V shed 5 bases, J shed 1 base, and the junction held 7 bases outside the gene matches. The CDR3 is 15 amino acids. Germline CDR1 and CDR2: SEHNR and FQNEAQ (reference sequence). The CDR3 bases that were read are TGTGCCAGCAGCCCCAGACAGGGCTCGAACACTGAA. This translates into CASSPRQGSNTE. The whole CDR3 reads CASSPRQGSNTEAFF.

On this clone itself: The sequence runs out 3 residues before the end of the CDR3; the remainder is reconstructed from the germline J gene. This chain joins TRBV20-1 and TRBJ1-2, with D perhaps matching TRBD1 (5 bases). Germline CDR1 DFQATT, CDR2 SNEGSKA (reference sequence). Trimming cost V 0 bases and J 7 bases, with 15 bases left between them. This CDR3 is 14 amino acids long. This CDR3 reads CSARDMVQGGGYTF. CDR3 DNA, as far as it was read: TGCAGTGCTAGAGATATGGTCCAGGGAGGTGGC.

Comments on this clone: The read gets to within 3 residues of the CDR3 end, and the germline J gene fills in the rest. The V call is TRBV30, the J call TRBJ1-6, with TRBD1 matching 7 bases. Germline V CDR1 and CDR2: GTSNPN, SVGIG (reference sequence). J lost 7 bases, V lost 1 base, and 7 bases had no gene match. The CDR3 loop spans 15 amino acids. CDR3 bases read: TGTGCCTGGAGTGCCTTGACAGGGCACAATTCACCC. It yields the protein CAWSALTGHNSP. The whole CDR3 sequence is CAWSALTGHNSPLHF.

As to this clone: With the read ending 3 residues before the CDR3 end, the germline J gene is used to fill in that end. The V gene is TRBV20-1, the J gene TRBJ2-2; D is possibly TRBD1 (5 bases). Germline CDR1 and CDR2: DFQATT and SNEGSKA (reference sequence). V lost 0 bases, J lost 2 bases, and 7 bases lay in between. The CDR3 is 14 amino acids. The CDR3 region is CSARDQGNTGELFF. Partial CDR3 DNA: TGCAGTGCTAGAGATCAGGGAAACACCGGGGAG.

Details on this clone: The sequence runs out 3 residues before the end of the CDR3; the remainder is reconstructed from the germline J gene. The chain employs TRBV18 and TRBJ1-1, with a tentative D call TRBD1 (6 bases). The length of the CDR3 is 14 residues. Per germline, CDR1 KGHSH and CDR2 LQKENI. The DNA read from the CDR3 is TGTGCCAGCTCACCACCGGGACAAAGCCACGAG. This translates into CASSPPGQSHE. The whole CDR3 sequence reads CASSPPGQSHEAFF.

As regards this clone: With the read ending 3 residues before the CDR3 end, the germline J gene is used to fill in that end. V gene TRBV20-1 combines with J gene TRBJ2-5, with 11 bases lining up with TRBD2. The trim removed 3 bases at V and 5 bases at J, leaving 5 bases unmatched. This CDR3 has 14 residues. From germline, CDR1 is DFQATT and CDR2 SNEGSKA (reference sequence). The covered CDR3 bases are TGCAGTGCTAGGGTAGCGGGGGGGTCCGAGACC. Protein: CSARVAGGSET. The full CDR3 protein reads CSARVAGGSETQYF.

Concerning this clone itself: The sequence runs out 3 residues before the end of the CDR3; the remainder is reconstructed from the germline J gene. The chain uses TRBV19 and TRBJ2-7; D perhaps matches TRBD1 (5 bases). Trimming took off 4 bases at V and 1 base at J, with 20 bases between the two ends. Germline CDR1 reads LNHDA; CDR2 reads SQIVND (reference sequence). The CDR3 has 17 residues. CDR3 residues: CASSSPRRQGSSYEQYF. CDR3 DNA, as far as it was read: TGTGCCAGTAGTAGCCCCCGTCGGCAGGGCTCATCCTACGAG. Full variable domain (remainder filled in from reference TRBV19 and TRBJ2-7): DGGITQSPKYLFRKEGQNVTLSCEQNLNHDAMYWYRQDPGQGLRLIYYSQIVNDFQKGDIAEGYSVSREKKESFPLTVTSAQKNPTAFYLCASSSPRRQGSSYEQYFGPGTRLTVT.

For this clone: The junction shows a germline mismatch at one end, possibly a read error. CDR3 sequence reads: CASSTGQGAEAFF. CDR3 DNA, as far as it was read: TGTGCTAGCAGCACAGGACAGGGGGCTGAA. This chain links TRBV7-7 with TRBJ1-1, with 10 bases lining up with TRBD1. From the germline J gene comes the end of the CDR3, since the read stops 3 residues before it. Germline V gene lookup returns CDR1 SSHAT and CDR2 FNYEAQ (reference sequence). The CDR3 consists of 13 residues.

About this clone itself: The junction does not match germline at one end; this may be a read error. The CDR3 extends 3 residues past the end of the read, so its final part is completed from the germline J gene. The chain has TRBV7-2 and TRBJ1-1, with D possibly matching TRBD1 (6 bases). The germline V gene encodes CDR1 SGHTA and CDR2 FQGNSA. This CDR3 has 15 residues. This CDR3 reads CVSSLAWQGRTEAFF. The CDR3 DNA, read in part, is TGTGTCAGCAGCTTAGCATGGCAGGGGCGAACAGAA. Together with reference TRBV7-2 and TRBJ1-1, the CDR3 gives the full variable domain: GAGVSQSPSNKVTEKGKDVELRCDPISGHTALYWYRQSLGQGLEFLIYFQGNSAPDKSGLPSDRFSAERTGGSVSTLTIQRTQQEDSAVYLCVSSLAWQGRTEAFFGQGTRLTVV.

The CDR3 is CASRDSNSYEQYF. The part of the CDR3 DNA that was read is TGTGCCAGCAGGGACTCGAATTCCTACGAG. This chain joins TRBV2 and TRBJ2-7; possibly TRBD2 for D (5 bases). The sequenced fragment ends 3 residues before the CDR3 boundary, so the rest is inferred from the germline J gene. Trimming took 6 bases from V and 1 from J, leaving 10 bases between them. CDR3 length: 13 amino acids. The germline V gene has CDR1 SNHLY and CDR2 FYNNEI.

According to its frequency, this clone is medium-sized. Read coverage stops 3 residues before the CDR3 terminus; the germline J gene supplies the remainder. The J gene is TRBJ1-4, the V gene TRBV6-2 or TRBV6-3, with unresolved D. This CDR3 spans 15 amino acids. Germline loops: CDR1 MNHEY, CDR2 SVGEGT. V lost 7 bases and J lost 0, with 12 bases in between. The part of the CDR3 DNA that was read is TGTGCCAGCAATTCTCTTGCAGCAACTAATGAAAAA. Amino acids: CASNSLAATNEK. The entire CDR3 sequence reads CASNSLAATNEKLFF.

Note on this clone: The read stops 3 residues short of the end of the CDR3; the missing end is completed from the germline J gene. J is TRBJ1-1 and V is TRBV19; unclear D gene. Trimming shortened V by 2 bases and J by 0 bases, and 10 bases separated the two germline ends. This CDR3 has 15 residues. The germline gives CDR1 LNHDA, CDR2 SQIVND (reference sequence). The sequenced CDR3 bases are TGTGCCAGTAGTATATTGGGCGAGATGAACACTGAA. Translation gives CASSILGEMNTE. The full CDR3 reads CASSILGEMNTEAFF.

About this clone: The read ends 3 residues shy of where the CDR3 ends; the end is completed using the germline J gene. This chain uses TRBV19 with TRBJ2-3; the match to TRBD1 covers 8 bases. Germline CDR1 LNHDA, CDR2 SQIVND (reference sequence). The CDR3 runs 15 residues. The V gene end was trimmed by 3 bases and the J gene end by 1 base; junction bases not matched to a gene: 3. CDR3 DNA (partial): TGTGCCAGTAGTATGACAGGGGTAGGCACAGATACG. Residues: CASSMTGVGTDT. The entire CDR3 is CASSMTGVGTDTQYF. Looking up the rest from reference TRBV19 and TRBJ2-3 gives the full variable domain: DGGITQSPKYLFRKEGQNVTLSCEQNLNHDAMYWYRQDPGQGLRLIYYSQIVNDFQKGDIAEGYSVSREKKESFPLTVTSAQKNPTAFYLCASSMTGVGTDTQYFGPGTRLTVL.

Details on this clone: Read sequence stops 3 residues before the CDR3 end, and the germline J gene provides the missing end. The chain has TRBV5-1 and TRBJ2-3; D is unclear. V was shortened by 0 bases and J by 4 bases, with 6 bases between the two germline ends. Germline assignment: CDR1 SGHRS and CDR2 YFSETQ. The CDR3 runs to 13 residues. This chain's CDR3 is CASSLERADTQYF. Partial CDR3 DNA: TGCGCCAGCAGCTTGGAACGGGCAGATACG.

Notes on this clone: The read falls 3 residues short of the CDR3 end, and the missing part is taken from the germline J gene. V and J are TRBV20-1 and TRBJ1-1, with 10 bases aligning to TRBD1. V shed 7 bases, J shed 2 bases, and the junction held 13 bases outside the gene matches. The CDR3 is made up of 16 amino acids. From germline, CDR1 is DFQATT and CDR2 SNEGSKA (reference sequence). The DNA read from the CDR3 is TGCAGTGTTAGCCATGCGACAGGGGGCCGAAACACTGAA. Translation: CSVSHATGGRNTE. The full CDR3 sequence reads CSVSHATGGRNTEAFF.

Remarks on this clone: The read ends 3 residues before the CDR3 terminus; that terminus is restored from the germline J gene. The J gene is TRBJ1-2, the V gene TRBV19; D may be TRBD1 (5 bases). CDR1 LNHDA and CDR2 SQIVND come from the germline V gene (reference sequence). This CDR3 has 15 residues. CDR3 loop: CASSTGGDLPYDYTF. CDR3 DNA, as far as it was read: TGTGCCAGTAGTACCGGGGGGGATCTGCCCTACGAC.

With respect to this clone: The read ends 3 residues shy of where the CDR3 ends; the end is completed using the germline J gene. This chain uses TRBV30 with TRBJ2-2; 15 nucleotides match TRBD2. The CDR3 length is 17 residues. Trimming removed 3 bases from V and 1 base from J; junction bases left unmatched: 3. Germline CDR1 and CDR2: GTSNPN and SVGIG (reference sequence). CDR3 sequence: CAWRGTSGGRNTGELFF. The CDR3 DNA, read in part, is TGTGCCTGGAGAGGGACTAGCGGGGGGAGGAACACCGGGGAG.

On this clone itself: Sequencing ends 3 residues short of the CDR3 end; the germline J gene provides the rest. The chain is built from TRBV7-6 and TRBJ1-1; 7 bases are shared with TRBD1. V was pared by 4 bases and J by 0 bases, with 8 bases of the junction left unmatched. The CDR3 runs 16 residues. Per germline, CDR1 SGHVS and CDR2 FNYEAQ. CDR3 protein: CASSSLTGDVNTEAFF. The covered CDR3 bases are TGTGCCAGCAGCTCCTTAACAGGGGACGTGAACACTGAA.

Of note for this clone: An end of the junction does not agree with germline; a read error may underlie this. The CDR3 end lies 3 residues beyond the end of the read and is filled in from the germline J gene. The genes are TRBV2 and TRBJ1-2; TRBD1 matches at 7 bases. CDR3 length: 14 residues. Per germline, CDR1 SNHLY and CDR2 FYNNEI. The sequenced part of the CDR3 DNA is TGTGCCAGCAGTACAGGGGCCTGGAACTTTGGC. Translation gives CASSTGAWNFG. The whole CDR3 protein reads CASSTGAWNFGYTF.

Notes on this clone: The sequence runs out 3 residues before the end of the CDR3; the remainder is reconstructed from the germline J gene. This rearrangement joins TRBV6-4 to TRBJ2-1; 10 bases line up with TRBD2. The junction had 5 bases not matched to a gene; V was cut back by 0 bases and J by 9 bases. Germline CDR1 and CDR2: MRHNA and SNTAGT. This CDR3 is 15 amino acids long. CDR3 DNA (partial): TGTGCCAGCAGTGACTCAACTAGCGGGGCCGGTGAG. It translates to CASSDSTSGAGE. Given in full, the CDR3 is CASSDSTSGAGEQFF.

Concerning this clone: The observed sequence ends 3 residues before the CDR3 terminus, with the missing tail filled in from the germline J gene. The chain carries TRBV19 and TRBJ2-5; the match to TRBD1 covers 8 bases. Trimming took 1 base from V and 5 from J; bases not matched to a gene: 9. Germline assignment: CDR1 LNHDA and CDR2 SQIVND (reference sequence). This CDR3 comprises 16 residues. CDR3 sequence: CASSIGGAGGYETQYF. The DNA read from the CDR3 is TGTGCCAGTAGTATAGGGGGGGCAGGGGGCTATGAGACC.

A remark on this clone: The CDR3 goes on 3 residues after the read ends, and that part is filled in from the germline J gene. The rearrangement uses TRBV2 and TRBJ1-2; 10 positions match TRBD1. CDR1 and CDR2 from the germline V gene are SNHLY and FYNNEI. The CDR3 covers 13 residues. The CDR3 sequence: CASSSGTGVDYTF. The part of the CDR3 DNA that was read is TGTGCCAGCAGTTCCGGGACAGGGGTTGAC. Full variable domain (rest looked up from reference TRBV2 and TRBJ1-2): EPEVTQTPSHQVTQMGQEVILRCVPISNHLYFYWYRQILGQKVEFLVSFYNNEISEKSEIFDDQFSVERPDGSNFTLKIRSTKLEDSAMYFCASSSGTGVDYTFGSGTRLTVV.

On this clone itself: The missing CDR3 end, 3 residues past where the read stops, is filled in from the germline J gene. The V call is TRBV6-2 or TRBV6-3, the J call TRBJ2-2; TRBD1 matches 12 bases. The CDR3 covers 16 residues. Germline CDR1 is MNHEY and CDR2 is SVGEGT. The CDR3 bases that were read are TGTGCCAGCACCCATACCGCCGGGACAGGGGGCAATAGG. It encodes CASTHTAGTGGNR. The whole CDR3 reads CASTHTAGTGGNRLFF.